One sample yielded the 30 T cell receptor beta chains listed below, sequenced in a study of T cell repertoires in cytomegalovirus infection. TCRdb re-called the reads through MiXCR, storing one row per CDR3 protein. This table holds under 600,000 distinct CDR3 sequences, 16% found once. The sequenced material came from CD8+ T cells from PBMCs. The receptors shown here come from a human donor in good health (CMV status not recorded). Some clones in this sample may be carry-over from other donors' samples.

V usage is TRBV2 and J usage is TRBJ2-5, with D tentatively TRBD1 or TRBD2 (5 bases each). Germline CDR1 and CDR2: SNHLY and FYNNEI. The V end lost 4 bases, the J end lost 5 bases, and 11 bases lay between the germline ends. The CDR3 loop spans 13 amino acids. The CDR3 bases are TGTGCCAGCAGTGTATCGGGGCGGGAGACCCAGTACTTC. Translated, it gives CASSVSGRETQYF.

The chain combines TRBV27 with TRBJ2-1; D gene uncertain. Germline values: CDR1 MNHEY, CDR2 SMNVEV (reference sequence). The germline V and J ends were trimmed by 1 base and 5 bases, with 6 bases remaining between them. This CDR3 region has 13 residues. The CDR3 region has the DNA TGTGCCAGCAGTTTATGGGTCGACAATGAGCAGTTCTTC. Translation: CASSLWVDNEQFF.

This clonotype was picked up a small number of times. The chain combines TRBV20-1 with TRBJ1-2; D uncertain. CDR3 length: 12 residues. Germline values: CDR1 DFQATT, CDR2 SNEGSKA (reference sequence). Deletions cut 6 bases from V and 7 bases from J, with 15 bases between. The CDR3 here is CSAPRRRGGYTF. As DNA, the CDR3 is TGCAGTGCGCCCCGCAGGCGTGGTGGCTACACCTTC.

This clonotype has at least ten counts. The chain carries TRBV15 and TRBJ2-3; 13 nucleotides line up with TRBD2. The CDR3 totals 17 residues. Germline trimming cut 3 bases from V and 2 bases from J; bases unmatched to any gene: 5. Germline CDR1 reads LNHNV; CDR2 reads YYDKDF (reference sequence). The CDR3 reads CATSRDGTSGATDTQYF. Here the CDR3 DNA reads TGTGCCACCAGCAGGGACGGGACTAGCGGGGCCACAGATACGCAGTATTTT.

This clonotype has ten or more counts. V is TRBV7-9 and J is TRBJ2-1, with TRBD1 matching over 11 bases. The germline V gene has CDR1 SEHNR and CDR2 FQNEAQ (reference sequence). Trimming cost V 5 bases and J 7 bases; bases outside gene matches: 7. This CDR3 comprises 15 residues. CDR3 residues: CASSARDRGINEQFF. The CDR3 nucleotides are TGTGCCAGCAGCGCTCGGGACAGGGGGATTAATGAGCAGTTCTTC.

The table lists this clonotype with many counts. V is TRBV12-3 or TRBV12-4 and J is TRBJ2-7; 8 nucleotides align to TRBD1. With V trimmed by 3 bases and J by 1 base, 2 bases remained unmatched. The CDR3 consists of 14 residues. The CDR3 nucleotides are TGTGCCAGCAGTTTTCGGGACAGGTCCTACGAGCAGTACTTC. Protein: CASSFRDRSYEQYF.

This clonotype was detected ten times or more. The J gene is TRBJ2-2, the V gene TRBV7-8, with 9 bases fitting TRBD2. V was clipped by 4 bases and J by 3 bases; unmatched bases: 9. Germline-derived CDR1 and CDR2 are SGHVS and FQNEAQ. The CDR3 is 17 amino acids. This CDR3 reads CASSWDGGGAYTGELFF. The CDR3 coding sequence is TGTGCCAGCAGCTGGGACGGCGGGGGGGCCTACACCGGGGAGCTGTTTTTT.

This clonotype was picked up a small number of times. The J gene is TRBJ2-3, the V gene TRBV4-1; 9 bases are a match to TRBD2. This CDR3 is built from 14 residues. V trimming: 4 bases; J trimming: 4 bases; junction bases outside the gene matches: 3. The V gene's germline CDR1 is MGHRA and CDR2 YSYEKL. For the CDR3, the DNA is TGCGCCAGCAGCCCGGGACTAGCCGCAGATACGCAGTATTTT. It specifies CASSPGLAADTQYF.

Worth noting for this clonotype: The CDR3 end shows no conserved phenylalanine or tryptophan, and so a read error is likely. The chain couples TRBV4-2 to TRBJ2-7; 7 positions match TRBD2. The CDR3 extends over 18 amino acids. Trimming removed 1 base from V and 3 bases from J; junction bases left unmatched: 15. Germline V lookup: CDR1 LGHNA, CDR2 YNFKEQ. The CDR3 region is CASSQANKYGRIIYEQYS. The CDR3 nucleotides read TGTGCCAGCAGCCAAGCGAATAAGTACGGGAGGATAATCTACGAGCAGTACTCC.

In this sample, this clonotype turned up many times. CDR3 in amino acids: CAINGLNTGELFF. The CDR3 DNA follows: TGTGCCATCAATGGACTGAACACCGGGGAGCTGTTTTTT. This chain connects TRBV10-3 to TRBJ2-2; D is possibly TRBD2 (5 bases). CDR1 is ENHRY, CDR2 SYGVKD, per germline. The germline V and J ends were trimmed by 7 bases and 1 base, with 7 bases remaining between them. CDR3 length: 13 residues.

This clonotype was seen many times. The chain uses TRBV11-2 and TRBJ2-7, with D perhaps matching TRBD1 (6 bases). The CDR3 spans 13 residues. Per the germline V gene, CDR1 is SGHAT and CDR2 is FQNNGV. Trimming pared 7 bases from V and 5 bases from J, leaving 15 bases between. This CDR3 reads CASKRNRVHEQYF. DNA of the CDR3: TGTGCCAGCAAAAGAAACAGGGTCCACGAGCAGTACTTC.

The table lists this clonotype with a few counts. The chain joins TRBV5-1 to TRBJ1-1; D is uncertain. The CDR3 loop spans 14 amino acids. V was pared by 2 bases and J by 1 base, with 9 bases between. Germline V gene data show CDR1 as SGHRS and CDR2 as YFSETQ. The CDR3 region has the DNA TGCGCCAGCAGCTTCGGAGGGAAGAACACTGAAGCTTTCTTT. It codes for CASSFGGKNTEAFF.

This clonotype was seen at least ten times. The chain has TRBV7-2 and TRBJ2-3, with D maybe TRBD1 (6 bases). Per the germline V gene, CDR1 is SGHTA and CDR2 is FQGNSA. Trimming took 1 base from V and 1 from J, leaving 12 bases between them. The CDR3 covers 16 residues. CDR3 sequence (DNA): TGTGCCAGCAGCTTAGATCAGGGGCTTCGCACAGATACGCAGTATTTT. The encoded protein is CASSLDQGLRTDTQYF.

This clonotype was seen more than once but under ten times. The chain uses TRBV27 and TRBJ1-2; 8 bases align to TRBD1. Germline CDR1 reads MNHEY; CDR2 reads SMNVEV (reference sequence). This CDR3 contains 13 residues. With 7 bases clipped from V and 7 bases from J, the junction kept 8 bases outside the gene matches. CDR3 DNA sequence: TGTGCCAGCAAACCACAGGGGGTGGGTGGCTACACCTTC. Translation gives CASKPQGVGGYTF.

J is TRBJ2-7 and V is TRBV29-1; 10 bases fit TRBD1. There are 14 residues in the CDR3. The germline V gene encodes CDR1 SQVTM and CDR2 ANQGSEA. Germline trimming cut 4 bases from V and 5 bases from J; bases unmatched to any gene: 8. The CDR3 coding sequence is TGCAGCGTTGGAAGGGACAGGGGTATTCACGAGCAGTACTTC. Protein sequence: CSVGRDRGIHEQYF.

Notes on this clonotype: Since a much larger clone is just one base distant, this may be a read error. J is TRBJ1-5 and V is TRBV5-6; TRBD1 matches 7 bases. Per germline, CDR1 SGHDT and CDR2 YYEEEE. The CDR3 has 13 residues. J lost 4 bases, V lost 4 bases, and 2 bases had no gene match. The CDR3 sequence: CASSMDRNQPQHF. CDR3 nucleotide sequence: TGTGCCAGCAGCATGGACAGGAATCAGCCCCAGCATTTT. Combining the CDR3 with reference TRBV5-6 and TRBJ1-5 gives the whole variable domain DAGVTQSPTHLIKTRGQQVTLRCSPKSGHDTVSWYQQALGQGPQFIFQYYEEEERQRGNFPDRFSGHQFPNYSSELNVNALLLGDSALYLCASSMDRNQPQHFGDGTRLSIL.

There are many counts of this clonotype. The chain joins TRBV6-5 to TRBJ2-2; D might be TRBD2 (7 bases). The CDR3 is made up of 16 amino acids. Trimming took 4 bases from V and 5 from J, leaving 17 bases between them. From germline, CDR1 is MNHEY and CDR2 SVGAGI. The CDR3 bases are TGTGCCAGCAGTTGGGAGGGGGGTTTGGGTACCGGGGAGCTGTTTTTT. This gives the protein CASSWEGGLGTGELFF.

This clonotype was seen a handful of times. The genes are TRBV7-9 and TRBJ1-2, with D perhaps TRBD1 (6 bases). The CDR3 is 15 amino acids. Germline V gene data show CDR1 as SEHNR and CDR2 as FQNEAQ (reference sequence). The V gene lost 3 bases and the J gene lost 5 bases, with 16 bases spanning the gap. In DNA, the CDR3 is TGTGCCAGCAGCTTGTTGGACAGACGACCTTATGGCTACACCTTC. Amino acid sequence: CASSLLDRRPYGYTF.

V is TRBV28 and J is TRBJ2-7, with D possibly being TRBD1 (5 bases). The V end was cut by 5 bases, the J end by 6 bases, with 14 bases between. Germline lookup yields CDR1 MDHEN and CDR2 SYDVKM. The CDR3 is made up of 13 amino acids. The CDR3: CASSKPDIPEQYF. The DNA of the CDR3 is TGTGCCAGCAGTAAACCGGACATACCCGAGCAGTACTTC. Supplemented by reference TRBV28 and TRBJ2-7, the full variable domain reads DVKVTQSSRYLVKRTGEKVFLECVQDMDHENMFWYRQDPGLGLRLIYFSYDVKMKEKGDIPEGYSVSREKKERFSLILESASTNQTSMYLCASSKPDIPEQYFGPGTRLTVT.

This chain joins TRBV5-6 and TRBJ1-1; no firm D call. The CDR3 sequence is 11 residues long. V shed 0 bases and J shed 13 bases, with 10 bases lying between them. Germline lookup yields CDR1 SGHDT and CDR2 YYEEEE. CDR3 nucleotides: TGTGCCAGCAGCTTGGGGGGTGTGGGTTTCTTT. As protein: CASSLGGVGFF.

In its sample, this clonotype was seen many times. V is TRBV7-6 and J is TRBJ2-5; TRBD2 agrees at 12 bases. The CDR3 extends over 16 amino acids. J was trimmed by 3 bases and V by 3 bases; bases with no gene match: 5. The germline CDR1 and CDR2 sequences are SGHVS and FNYEAQ. The CDR3 DNA is TGTGCCAGCAGCTTGCTAGCGGGAGGGGGAAAAGAGACCCAGTACTTC. As protein: CASSLLAGGGKETQYF.

Written as DNA, the CDR3 is TGTGCCAACGGGGTAGGGGAGACCCAGTACTTC. This sequence encodes CANGVGETQYF. This rearrangement joins TRBV7-9 to TRBJ2-5, with a weak D call TRBD2 (5 bases). CDR1 and CDR2 from the germline V gene are SEHNR and FQNEAQ (reference sequence). The CDR3 contains 11 residues. V was clipped by 10 bases and J by 5 bases, with 11 bases between them. Looking up the rest from reference TRBV7-9 and TRBJ2-5 gives the full variable domain: DTGVSQNPRHKITKRGQNVTFRCDPISEHNRLYWYRQTLGQGPEFLTYFQNEAQLEKSRLLSDRFSAERPKGSFSTLEIQRTEQGDSAMYLCANGVGETQYFGPGTRLLVL.

The rearrangement links TRBV4-2 to TRBJ1-1; no reliable D call. Germline CDR1 reads LGHNA; CDR2 reads YNFKEQ. V was cut by 2 bases and J by 0 bases, with 10 bases left in between. The CDR3 runs 15 residues. This CDR3 reads CASSQLDGLNTEAFF. The CDR3 coding sequence is TGTGCCAGCAGCCAACTAGACGGATTGAACACTGAAGCTTTCTTT.

This clonotype appeared many times. This chain joins TRBV7-9 and TRBJ1-1; 7 nucleotides line up with TRBD1. With V trimmed by 5 bases and J by 2 bases, 11 bases remained unmatched. From germline, CDR1 is SEHNR and CDR2 FQNEAQ (reference sequence). The CDR3 runs 16 residues. The CDR3 spells CASSLDRVNPNTEAFF. CDR3 in DNA: TGTGCCAGCAGCCTCGACAGGGTAAACCCTAACACTGAAGCTTTCTTT.

This clonotype has ten or more counts. CDR3 DNA sequence: TGTGCCAGCAGCCGGGACTGGGAAGGGACCCAGTACTTC. Protein product: CASSRDWEGTQYF. This chain joins TRBV11-2 and TRBJ2-5, with D maybe TRBD2 (6 bases). Per the germline V gene, CDR1 is SGHAT and CDR2 is FQNNGV. This CDR3 spans 13 amino acids. Between the trimmed V and J ends, which lost 5 bases and 7 bases, there was a span of 14 bases. The variable domain in full, with the rest retrieved from reference TRBV11-2 and TRBJ2-5, is EAGVAQSPRYKIIEKRQSVAFWCNPISGHATLYWYQQILGQGPKLLIQFQNNGVVDDSQLPKDRFSAERLKGVDSTLKIQPAKLEDSAVYLCASSRDWEGTQYFGPGTRLLVL.

This clonotype has ten or more counts. V and J are TRBV7-9 and TRBJ2-7, with D possibly matching TRBD2 (6 bases). This CDR3 has 14 residues. Germline V gene data show CDR1 as SEHNR and CDR2 as FQNEAQ (reference sequence). V was pared by 8 bases and J by 2 bases, with 16 bases between. The CDR3 protein is CASQTGDFPYEQYF. For the CDR3, the DNA is TGTGCCAGCCAGACCGGGGACTTTCCCTACGAGCAGTACTTC.

The chain couples TRBV27 to TRBJ2-1; 11 positions agree with TRBD2. V gave up 4 bases and J gave up 2 bases; unmatched junction bases: 7. The CDR3 is made up of 17 amino acids. Germline values: CDR1 MNHEY, CDR2 SMNVEV (reference sequence). CDR3 in amino acids: CASSSEGLADPYNEQFF. The CDR3 DNA sequence: TGTGCCAGCAGTTCGGAGGGACTAGCGGACCCCTACAATGAGCAGTTCTTC.

At least ten counts were recorded for this clonotype. The chain has TRBV25-1 and TRBJ1-2; 7 bases are a match to TRBD1. Trimming removed 4 bases from V and 1 base from J; junction bases left unmatched: 9. The CDR3 is made up of 16 amino acids. Germline CDR1 is MGHDK and CDR2 is SYGVNS. CDR3 region: CASSVSRDRLNYGYTF. CDR3 coding DNA: TGTGCCAGCAGTGTGTCCCGGGACAGACTTAACTATGGCTACACCTTC.

This clonotype has a handful of counts. CDR3 DNA: TGCGCCAGCAGCCAAGATGGAGTCCGTCAAGAGACCCAGTACTTC. This sequence encodes CASSQDGVRQETQYF. The rearrangement uses TRBV4-1 and TRBJ2-5; no firm D call. CDR1 MGHRA and CDR2 YSYEKL come from the germline V gene. The CDR3 length is 15 residues. With 0 bases removed from V and 2 bases from J, the gap between germline ends came to 10 bases.

This clonotype was observed many times. This chain connects TRBV25-1 to TRBJ1-1, with D tentatively TRBD1 (5 bases). With 8 bases removed from V and 6 bases from J, the gap between germline ends came to 13 bases. CDR1 MGHDK and CDR2 SYGVNS come from the germline V gene. The CDR3 extends over 12 amino acids. The CDR3 here is CASGFRDSEAFF. The CDR3 nucleotides are TGTGCCAGCGGATTCAGGGACTCTGAAGCTTTCTTT.